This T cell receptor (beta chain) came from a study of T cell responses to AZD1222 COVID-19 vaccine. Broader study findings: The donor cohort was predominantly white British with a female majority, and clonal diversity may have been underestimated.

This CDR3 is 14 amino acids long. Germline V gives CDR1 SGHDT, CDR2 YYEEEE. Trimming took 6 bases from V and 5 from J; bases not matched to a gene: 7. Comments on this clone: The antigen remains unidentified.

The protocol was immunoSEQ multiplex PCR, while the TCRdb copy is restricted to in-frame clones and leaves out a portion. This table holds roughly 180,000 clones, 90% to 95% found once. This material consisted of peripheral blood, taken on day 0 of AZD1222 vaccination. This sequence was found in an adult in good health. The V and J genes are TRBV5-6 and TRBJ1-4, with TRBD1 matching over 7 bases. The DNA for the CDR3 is TGTGCCAGCACCAGGGGACAGTTGAATGAAAAACTGTTTTTT. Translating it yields CASTRGQLNEKLFF. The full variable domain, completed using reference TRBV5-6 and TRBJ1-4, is DAGVTQSPTHLIKTRGQQVTLRCSPKSGHDTVSWYQQALGQGPQFIFQYYEEEERQRGNFPDRFSGHQFPNYSSELNVNALLLGDSALYLCASTRGQLNEKLFFGSGTQLSVL.